The sequence of this TCR beta chain was determined in a study of immune heterogeneity within non-small cell lung tumors. The study's findings and limits: Recurrence of identical dominant CDR3 beta clonotypes was observed across intrapatient tumor sites, concomitant with site-unique high-frequency clones.

For each sample, template was around 600 ng of bulk tumor genomic DNA. Spaced far apart, several biopsies were taken from each primary tumor during surgery. With untreated, newly diagnosed non-small cell lung cancer, the patients went on to undergo curative surgery. The TCR beta CDR3 region underwent multiplex PCR amplification with 32 V and 13 J primers. TCRdb processed the multiplex PCR reads anew with MiXCR; each CDR3 protein has one entry. Of about 4,300 distinct CDR3 sequences listed, about 22% were seen once; the top ten hold roughly 8%. The CDR3 loop spans 14 amino acids. Germline V gene lookup returns CDR1 SQVTM and CDR2 ANQGSEA. V lost 4 bases and J 4 bases, leaving 13 bases between the germline ends. This clonotype came up a few times. Its target is not known.

The source is an older man with non-small cell lung cancer. Material for sequencing was lung tumor tissue. The rearrangement uses TRBV29-1 and TRBJ2-2; D remains ambiguous. The CDR3 bases are TGCAGCGTTGTTGTCTCTAGGACCACCGGGGAGCTGTTTTTT. The encoded protein is CSVVVSRTTGELFF.